This T cell receptor beta chain derives from a study of blood T cell repertoires in COVID-19. Study-level information: T cells, B-cell-depleted T cells, or PBMCs provided the cDNA or gDNA that served as material.

The data were produced by immunoSEQ multiplex PCR, yet TCRdb's version contains in-frame clones alone and is incomplete. In the table there are about 290,000 clones, approximately 80% of which are singletons. The V gene lost 3 bases and the J gene lost 3 bases, with 17 bases spanning the gap. This CDR3 spans 16 amino acids. CDR1 and CDR2 (germline): LNHDA, SQIVND (reference sequence). The sequence came from a woman between 50 and 59 years old with active or convalescent COVID-19. The sample consisted of peripheral blood. The rearrangement joins TRBV19 to TRBJ1-1; tentative D call: TRBD1 (5 bases). CDR3 sequence (DNA): TGTGCCAGTAGTATTTTACCCCAGGGTCTTGACACTGAAGCTTTCTTT. Amino acids: CASSILPQGLDTEAFF.